The 17 T cell receptor beta chains presented below share a single source sample, sequenced in a study of T-cell memory formation after mild COVID-19. TCRdb called the 5' RACE reads again in MiXCR, with one record for every CDR3 protein. This sample has hundreds of thousands of distinct CDR3 sequences, with approximately 18% found just once. Sequencing was performed on PBMCs or a T cell subset sorted from them (not recorded which). The receptors stem from an adult woman who had mild COVID-19 (a few samples of this study predate the infection). Cell type and time point are not known.

This chain connects TRBV5-1 to TRBJ2-7; tentative D call: TRBD1 (6 bases). The CDR3 has 14 amino acids. CDR1 is SGHRS, CDR2 YFSETQ, per germline. V was cut by 1 base and J by 8 bases, with 16 bases left in between. This chain's CDR3 is CASSLRTAENQQYF. The CDR3 region has the DNA TGCGCCAGCAGCTTGAGGACAGCCGAAAACCAGCAGTACTTC.

This clonotype was observed a few times. The genes are TRBV7-7 and TRBJ2-5; possible D gene TRBD1, 6 bases. The V gene's germline CDR1 is SSHAT and CDR2 FNYEAQ (reference sequence). This CDR3 region has 14 residues. V was trimmed by 0 bases and J by 7 bases, leaving 12 bases between them. The CDR3 DNA is TGTGCCAGCAGCTTAGCGGGAACAGGGTGGACCCAGTACTTC. Protein product: CASSLAGTGWTQYF.

This clonotype has just a few counts. This sequence joins TRBV12-3 or TRBV12-4 and TRBJ1-1, with unresolved D. The V gene lost 3 bases and the J gene lost 7 bases, with 9 bases spanning the gap. CDR3 length equals 12 residues. CDR3 DNA sequence: TGTGCCAGCAGTTTTGGGTTCGGTGAAGCTTTCTTT. This sequence encodes CASSFGFGEAFF.

The chain employs TRBV20-1 and TRBJ1-1, with D possibly being TRBD1 (5 bases). The CDR3 extends over 13 amino acids. Trimming pared 1 base from V and 4 bases from J, leaving 10 bases between. Germline CDR1 DFQATT, CDR2 SNEGSKA (reference sequence). The CDR3 spells CSARVRGGTEAFF. The CDR3 DNA reads TGCAGTGCTAGAGTGCGGGGGGGCACTGAAGCTTTCTTT.

The chain has TRBV5-1 and TRBJ2-7, with 7 bases fitting TRBD1. J was trimmed by 0 bases and V by 4 bases; bases with no gene match: 7. Germline values: CDR1 SGHRS, CDR2 YFSETQ. The CDR3 totals 15 residues. The chain's CDR3 is CASSLGGSSSYEQYV. Written as DNA, the CDR3 is TGCGCCAGCAGCCTAGGGGGCTCTAGCTCCTACGAGCAGTACGTC.

The chain joins TRBV24-1 to TRBJ2-7; D is perhaps TRBD1 (5 bases). Germline-derived CDR1 and CDR2 are KGHDR and SFDVKD. The V and J ends lost 2 bases and 1 base respectively, with 11 bases between them. The CDR3 spans 15 residues. CDR3 coding DNA: TGTGCCACCAGTGATTCCGACAGAGGTTCCTACGAGCAGTACTTC. Its translation: CATSDSDRGSYEQYF.

This clonotype was seen a handful of times. The chain employs TRBV29-1 and TRBJ1-1; D perhaps matches TRBD1 (5 bases). V was clipped by 7 bases and J by 1 base, with 13 bases between them. The CDR3 contains 13 residues. Germline values: CDR1 SQVTM, CDR2 ANQGSEA. The CDR3 DNA reads TGCAGCGCTGTATGGGACCCGAACACTGAAGCTTTCTTT. Residues: CSAVWDPNTEAFF.

This clonotype was counted a few times. V is TRBV9 and J is TRBJ2-6, with D maybe TRBD1 (6 bases). Germline-derived CDR1 and CDR2 are SGDLS and YYNGEE. V shed 8 bases and J shed 0 bases, with 18 bases lying between them. The CDR3 covers 17 residues. This chain's CDR3 is CASLTGKRCSGANVLTF. CDR3 DNA: TGTGCCAGTTTAACAGGGAAACGGTGCTCTGGGGCCAACGTCCTGACTTTC. The full variable domain, with the rest looked up from reference TRBV9 and TRBJ2-6, is DSGVTQTPKHLITATGQRVTLRCSPRSGDLSVYWYQQSLDQGLQFLIQYYNGEERAKGNILERFSAQQFPDLHSELNLSSLELGDSALYFCASLTGKRCSGANVLTFGAGSRLTVL.

Ten or more counts support this clonotype. The chain has TRBV27 and TRBJ2-3, with TRBD2 matching over 8 bases. CDR3 length: 14 amino acids. Germline values: CDR1 MNHEY, CDR2 SMNVEV (reference sequence). The J segment lost 1 base and the V segment lost 8 bases, leaving 5 bases of the junction unmatched. CDR3 coding DNA: TGTGCCAGCCGGGCGGGAGGAGGCACAGATACGCAGTATTTT. This encodes CASRAGGGTDTQYF.

This rearrangement joins TRBV5-1 to TRBJ2-6; tentative D call: TRBD2 (7 bases). Trimming pared 4 bases from V and 0 bases from J, leaving 17 bases between. Germline V lookup: CDR1 SGHRS, CDR2 YFSETQ. The CDR3 length is 18 residues. The CDR3 sequence is CASSLVGGAPSGANVLTF. The CDR3 nucleotides are TGCGCCAGCAGCCTTGTGGGGGGGGCCCCCTCTGGGGCCAACGTCCTGACTTTC.

CDR3 region: CASSLGRVRDNQPQHF. As DNA, the CDR3 is TGTGCCAGCAGCTTGGGCAGGGTGAGGGATAATCAGCCCCAGCATTTT. This chain joins TRBV6-1 and TRBJ1-5; perhaps TRBD1 as D (5 bases). CDR1 MNHNS and CDR2 SASEGT come from the germline V gene. The V end was cut by 6 bases, the J end by 4 bases, with 19 bases between. The CDR3 runs to 16 residues.

The chain joins TRBV5-1 to TRBJ2-5; 11 bases agree with TRBD2. This CDR3 contains 16 residues. The germline V gene encodes CDR1 SGHRS and CDR2 YFSETQ. Trimming removed 1 base from V and 4 bases from J; junction bases left unmatched: 6. The CDR3 protein is CASSLTLAGGSETQYF. Here the CDR3 DNA reads TGCGCCAGCAGCTTGACTCTAGCGGGAGGCTCAGAGACCCAGTACTTC.

This clonotype was counted only a few times. The V gene is TRBV20-1, the J gene TRBJ2-7; tentatively, D is TRBD2 (5 bases). The CDR3 spans 14 residues. The germline V gene encodes CDR1 DFQATT and CDR2 SNEGSKA (reference sequence). V lost 0 bases and J 4 bases, leaving 13 bases between the germline ends. The CDR3, as DNA: TGCAGTGCTAGAGATCTAGCCGTATCGTACGAGCAGTACTTC. This gives the protein CSARDLAVSYEQYF.

This clonotype has more than one count but fewer than ten. At one end, the junction sequence differs from germline, possibly due to a read error. The V and J genes are TRBV7-7 and TRBJ2-1, with 9 bases that match TRBD1. CDR3 size: 15 residues. Per the germline V gene, CDR1 is SSHAT and CDR2 is FNYEAQ (reference sequence). Here the CDR3 DNA reads TGTGCTAGCAGCTTTGGGACAGGGCTGGACAATGAGCAGTTCTTC. Its protein product is CASSFGTGLDNEQFF.

This clonotype was seen more than once but under ten times. This chain uses TRBV5-1 with TRBJ2-1; TRBD2 is a possible D gene (6 bases). The V and J ends lost 0 bases and 7 bases respectively, with 14 bases between them. The CDR3 has 15 residues. CDR1 and CDR2 (germline): SGHRS, YFSETQ. CDR3 nucleotide sequence: TGCGCCAGCAGCTTGGGCGGGACCCAATTAAATGAGCAGTTCTTC. Amino acid sequence: CASSLGGTQLNEQFF.

The rearrangement uses TRBV6-5 and TRBJ2-2; 8 nucleotides match TRBD2. CDR3 size: 17 residues. Germline V gives CDR1 MNHEY, CDR2 SVGAGI. The V and J ends lost 5 bases and 6 bases, in that order; junction bases with no gene match: 14. The CDR3 sequence is CASSVQARLAPPGELFF. DNA for the CDR3: TGTGCCAGCAGTGTCCAAGCCCGACTAGCGCCTCCCGGGGAGCTGTTTTTT.

This clonotype was observed a few times. The chain employs TRBV7-9 and TRBJ2-6, with a tentative D call TRBD2 (6 bases). V lost 5 bases and J 2 bases, leaving 16 bases between the germline ends. The germline V gene encodes CDR1 SEHNR and CDR2 FQNEAQ (reference sequence). The CDR3 extends over 17 amino acids. CDR3 in DNA: TGTGCCAGCAGCCAAGGGGTCTGGGAGGCTGGGGCCAACGTCCTGACTTTC. This encodes CASSQGVWEAGANVLTF.